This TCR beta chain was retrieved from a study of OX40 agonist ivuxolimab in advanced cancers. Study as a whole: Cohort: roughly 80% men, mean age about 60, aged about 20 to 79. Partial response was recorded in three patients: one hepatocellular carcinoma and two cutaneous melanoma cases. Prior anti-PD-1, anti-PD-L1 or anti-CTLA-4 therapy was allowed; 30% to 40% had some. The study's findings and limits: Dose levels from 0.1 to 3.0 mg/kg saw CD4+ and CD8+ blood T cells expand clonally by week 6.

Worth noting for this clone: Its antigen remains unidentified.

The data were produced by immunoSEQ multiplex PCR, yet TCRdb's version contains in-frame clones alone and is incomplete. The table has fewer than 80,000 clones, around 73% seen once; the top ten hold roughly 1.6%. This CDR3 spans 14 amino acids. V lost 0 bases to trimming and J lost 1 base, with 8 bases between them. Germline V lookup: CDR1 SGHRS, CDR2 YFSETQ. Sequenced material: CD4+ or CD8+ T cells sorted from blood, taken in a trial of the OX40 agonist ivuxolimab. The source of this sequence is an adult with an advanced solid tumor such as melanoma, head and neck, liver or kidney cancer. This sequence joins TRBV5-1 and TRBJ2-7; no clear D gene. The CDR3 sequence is CASSLVYSSYEQYF. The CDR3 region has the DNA TGCGCCAGCAGCTTGGTGTACAGTTCCTACGAGCAGTACTTC.